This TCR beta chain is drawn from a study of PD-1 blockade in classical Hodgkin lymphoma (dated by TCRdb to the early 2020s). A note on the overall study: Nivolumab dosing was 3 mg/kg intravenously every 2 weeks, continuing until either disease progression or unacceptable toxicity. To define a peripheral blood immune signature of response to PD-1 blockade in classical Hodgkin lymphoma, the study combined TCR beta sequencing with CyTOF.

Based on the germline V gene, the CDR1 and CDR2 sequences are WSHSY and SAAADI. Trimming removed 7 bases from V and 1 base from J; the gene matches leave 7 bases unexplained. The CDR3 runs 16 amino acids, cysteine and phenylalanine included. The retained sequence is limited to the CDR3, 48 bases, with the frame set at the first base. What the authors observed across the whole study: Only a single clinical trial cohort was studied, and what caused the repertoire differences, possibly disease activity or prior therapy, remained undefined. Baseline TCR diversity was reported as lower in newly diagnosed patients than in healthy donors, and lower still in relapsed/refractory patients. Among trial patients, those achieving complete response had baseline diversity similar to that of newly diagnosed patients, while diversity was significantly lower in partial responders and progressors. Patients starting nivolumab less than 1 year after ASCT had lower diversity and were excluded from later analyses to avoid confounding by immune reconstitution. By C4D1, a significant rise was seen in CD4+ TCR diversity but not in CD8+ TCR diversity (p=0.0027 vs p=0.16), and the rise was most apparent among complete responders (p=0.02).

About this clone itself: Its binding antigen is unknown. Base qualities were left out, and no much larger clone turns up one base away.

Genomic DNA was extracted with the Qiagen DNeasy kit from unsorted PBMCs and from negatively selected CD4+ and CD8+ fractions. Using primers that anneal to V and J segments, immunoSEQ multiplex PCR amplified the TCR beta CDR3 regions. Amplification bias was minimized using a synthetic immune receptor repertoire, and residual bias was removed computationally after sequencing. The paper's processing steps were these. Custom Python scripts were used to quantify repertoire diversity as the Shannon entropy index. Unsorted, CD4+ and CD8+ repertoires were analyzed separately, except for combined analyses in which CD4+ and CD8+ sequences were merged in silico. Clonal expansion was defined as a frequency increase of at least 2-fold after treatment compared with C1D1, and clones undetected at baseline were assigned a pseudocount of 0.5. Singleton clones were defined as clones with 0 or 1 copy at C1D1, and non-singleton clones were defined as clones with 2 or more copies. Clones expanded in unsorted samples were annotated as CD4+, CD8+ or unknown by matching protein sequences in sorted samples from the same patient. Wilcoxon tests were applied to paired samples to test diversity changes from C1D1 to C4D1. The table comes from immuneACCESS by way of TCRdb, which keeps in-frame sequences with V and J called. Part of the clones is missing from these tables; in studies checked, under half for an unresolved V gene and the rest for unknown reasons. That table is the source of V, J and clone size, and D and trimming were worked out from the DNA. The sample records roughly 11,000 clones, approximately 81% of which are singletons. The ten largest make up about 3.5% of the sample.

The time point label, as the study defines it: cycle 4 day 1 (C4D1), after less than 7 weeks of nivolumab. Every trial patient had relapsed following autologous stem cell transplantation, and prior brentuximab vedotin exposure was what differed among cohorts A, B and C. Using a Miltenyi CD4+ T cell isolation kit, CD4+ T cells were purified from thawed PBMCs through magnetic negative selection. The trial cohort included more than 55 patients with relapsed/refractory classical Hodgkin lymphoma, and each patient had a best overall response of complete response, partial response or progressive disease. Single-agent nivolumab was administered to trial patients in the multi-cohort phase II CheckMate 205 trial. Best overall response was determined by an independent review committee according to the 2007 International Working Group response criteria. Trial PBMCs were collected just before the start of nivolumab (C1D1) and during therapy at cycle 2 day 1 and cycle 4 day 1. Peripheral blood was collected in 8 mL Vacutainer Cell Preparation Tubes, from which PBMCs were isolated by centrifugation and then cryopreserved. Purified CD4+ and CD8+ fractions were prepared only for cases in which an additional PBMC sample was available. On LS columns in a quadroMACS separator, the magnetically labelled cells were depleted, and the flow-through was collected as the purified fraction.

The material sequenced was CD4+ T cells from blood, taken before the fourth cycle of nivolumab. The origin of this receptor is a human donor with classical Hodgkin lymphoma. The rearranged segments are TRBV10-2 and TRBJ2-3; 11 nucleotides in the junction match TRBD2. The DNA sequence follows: TGCGCCAGCAATATACTAGCGGGAGTTGGCACAGATACGCAGTATTTT. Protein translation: CASNILAGVGTDTQYF.